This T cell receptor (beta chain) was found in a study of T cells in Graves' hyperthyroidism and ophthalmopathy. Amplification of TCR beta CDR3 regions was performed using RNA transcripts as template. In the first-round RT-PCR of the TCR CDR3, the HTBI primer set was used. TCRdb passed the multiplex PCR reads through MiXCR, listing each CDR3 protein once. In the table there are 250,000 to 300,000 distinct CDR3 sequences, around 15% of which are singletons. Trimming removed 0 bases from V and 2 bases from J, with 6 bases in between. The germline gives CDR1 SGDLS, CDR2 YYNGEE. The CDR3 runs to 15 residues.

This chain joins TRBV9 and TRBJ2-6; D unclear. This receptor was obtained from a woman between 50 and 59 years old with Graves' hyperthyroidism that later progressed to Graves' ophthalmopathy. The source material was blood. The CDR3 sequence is CASSVAGTGANVLTF. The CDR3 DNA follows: TGTGCCAGCAGCGTAGCGGGTACTGGGGCCAACGTCCTGACTTTC.